This T cell receptor (beta chain) derives from a study of T cell repertoires in ileal Crohn's disease (dated by TCRdb to the late 2010s). Background for the entire study: Median disease duration was approximately 8 years, and around 40% of patients were identified as active smokers at the time of surgery. A prospective multicentre cohort supplied the 55 to 60 Crohn's disease patients whose TCR repertoires were analysed. Every patient underwent surgery because of a complication, which was stricturing disease in about 60% and penetrating disease in about 40%. Postoperative therapy was given to about half of the patients, with thiopurines administered to 11 patients and anti-TNF agents administered to 18 patients. The study ran alongside a multicentre cohort designed to identify predictors of early endoscopic recurrence after ileocolonic resection. A total of roughly 170 mucosal samples from some 50 patients were sequenced, with samples obtained at several locations on the surgical specimen and at postoperative endoscopy. A Rutgeerts score higher than i0 was the definition used for endoscopic postoperative recurrence. Overall study results and their limits: A significantly higher proportion of clonal expansions was observed in active smokers at surgery than in non-smokers (25.9% vs 17.9%, p=0.02). Endoscopic recurrence was found to be associated with higher high-frequency clone percentages at surgery, and recurrence was observed in all patients with clonality above 26.8% (18/57). Only a subgroup of patients, of unstated size, had their mucosal CD4 and CD8 T cells sorted and sequenced. Compared with CD4 T cells, sorted CD8 T cells held more high-frequency clones, which suggests that the mucosal expansions were mostly CD8.

Via the germline V gene, CDR1 is SGHVS and CDR2 FQNEAQ. Measured from the cysteine to the phenylalanine, the CDR3 is 16 residues long. The sequence is cut down to CDR3 DNA, 48 bases in frame from base 1. V loses 2 bases of germline sequence and J loses 1 base, and the interval between the two ends is 14 bases. For this clone: What antigen it recognizes has not been identified. No much larger clone exists at a distance of one base, and base qualities are not known.

Eligible patients were adults with ileal or ileocolonic Crohn's disease who had an indication for ileocolonic resection. Whole ileal mucosal biopsies were stored frozen at -80°C before DNA extraction. Genomic DNA was isolated from frozen whole biopsies using a TRizol-based method, and the DNA was quantified with a NanoDrop 2000 spectrophotometer. For commercial TCRB immunosequencing, approximately 460 nanograms of biopsy DNA were submitted for each sample. Adaptive Biotechnology amplified CDR3 regions from genomic DNA with a two-step multiplex PCR that controlled for amplification bias. The first PCR used primers for every V and J gene segment; the second PCR added barcodes and Illumina adapters. CDR3 libraries were sequenced using an Illumina instrument. The paper's data handling went like this. The analysis drew on both the pipelines supplied by the vendor and custom analysis of the raw data in R/Bioconductor running R version 3.3.0. Clonality, which ranges from 0 to 1, was calculated as the inverse of the normalised Shannon entropy across all productive clones. The repertoire share taken up by the top 100 clones defined high-frequency clones, and only clones that passed a 95% confidence test were kept. Repertoire diversity was measured with the Simpson index, and overlap between samples was measured with the Morisita-Horn index. What TCRdb holds here is the immuneACCESS table cut down to in-frame rearrangements. Part of the clones is not present; checked against another copy, under half of the missing clones reflect an unresolved V gene, and the others are unexplained. V and J calls and clone size follow that table, whereas D and trimming were derived from the DNA. This sample gives over 4,500 clones in total; under 85% of them show up just once. Clones ranked in the top ten supply roughly 15% of the sample.

The receptor's source is an adult with Crohn's disease. Sequenced sample: ileal tissue. The sequence links TRBV7-8 to TRBJ1-1; TRBD1 might be the D gene, on 5 matching bases. CDR3 sequence: CASSLSRRGPNTEAFF. The sequence in DNA is TGTGCCAGCAGCTTATCCAGGAGGGGACCGAACACTGAAGCTTTCTTT.